This is a list of T cell receptor beta chains from one sample in a study of identical twins. A single record per CDR3 protein comes from TCRdb applying MiXCR to the 5' RACE reads. The data show around 570,000 distinct CDR3 sequences, roughly 9.9% seen once. These sequences were also reported in another study, on yellow fever vaccine responses in identical twins.

What was sequenced was PBMCs. These receptors came from a woman younger than 30 in good health. Each CDR3 is given with its conserved first and last residue. Fields, in order: clone size, D gene, V gene, J gene, CDR3 DNA, CDR3 protein. The D gene is left open where the match is weak. Some rows have no size entry. The others give once, few or many, or a class for an expanded clone.

size: .
D: .
V: TRBV11-3
J: TRBJ2-7
DNA: TGTGCCAGCAGCTTAACCGACGGAGCGGACGAGCAGTACTTC
CDR3: CASSLTDGADEQYF

size: many
D: TRBD2
V: TRBV7-9
J: TRBJ2-3
DNA: TGTGCCAGCAGCGGACTAGCGGAAATCACAGATACGCAGTATTTT
CDR3: CASSGLAEITDTQYF

size: .
D: TRBD1
V: TRBV25-1
J: TRBJ1-6
DNA: TGTGCCAGCAGTACCCGGGACAGGAGAAATTCACCCCTCCACTTT
CDR3: CASSTRDRRNSPLHF

size: few
D: TRBD1
V: TRBV29-1
J: TRBJ2-1
DNA: TGCAGCGGCGGGACAGGGGATAGTGAGCAGTTCTTC
CDR3: CSGGTGDSEQFF

size: .
D: .
V: TRBV7-8
J: TRBJ2-7
DNA: TGTGCCAGCAGCTCCCCGGGTGGGGGTTACTACGAGCAGTACTTC
CDR3: CASSSPGGGYYEQYF

size: .
D: TRBD1
V: TRBV2
J: TRBJ1-5
DNA: TGTGCCAGCAGCTCAAACCCGGGACAGGGGGCCGGCAATCAGCCCCAGCATTTT
CDR3: CASSSNPGQGAGNQPQHF

size: many
D: TRBD2
V: TRBV5-1
J: TRBJ2-1
DNA: TGCGCCAGCAGCTCAACTAGCGGTGCCTACAATGAGCAGTTCTTC
CDR3: CASSSTSGAYNEQFF

size: few
D: .
V: TRBV7-6
J: TRBJ1-3
DNA: TGTGCCAGCAGCTCTAACTCTGGAAACACCATATATTTT
CDR3: CASSSNSGNTIYF

size: few
D: .
V: TRBV18
J: TRBJ2-5
DNA: TGTGCCAGCTCAGTCGTCGACCAAGAGACCCAGTACTTC
CDR3: CASSVVDQETQYF

size: .
D: .
V: TRBV6-1
J: TRBJ2-3
DNA: TGTGCCAGCACCGTTTTACCGGGGGGCCGCGGAGATACGCAGTATTTT
CDR3: CASTVLPGGRGDTQYF

size: .
D: .
V: TRBV11-2
J: TRBJ2-3
DNA: TGTGCCAGCAGCTTATTCCCCCTAGCAGATACGCAGTATTTT
CDR3: CASSLFPLADTQYF

size: few
D: TRBD2
V: TRBV11-2
J: TRBJ2-1
DNA: TGTGCCAGCAGCTTGGACCGGACTAGCGGGAGGACAAATGAGCAGTTCTTC
CDR3: CASSLDRTSGRTNEQFF

size: many
D: TRBD2
V: TRBV5-1
J: TRBJ2-3
DNA: TGCGCCAGCAGCATAGATAGCGGGGGGCGCACAGATACGCAGTATTTT
CDR3: CASSIDSGGRTDTQYF

size: .
D: .
V: TRBV5-1
J: TRBJ2-2
DNA: TGCGCCAGCAGCTTTTCGCGGGGAGGCACCGGGGAGCTGTTTTTT
CDR3: CASSFSRGGTGELFF

size: many
D: .
V: TRBV7-3
J: TRBJ2-7
DNA: TGTGCCAGCAGCTTATCGATCCTAGGGGAGCAGTACTTC
CDR3: CASSLSILGEQYF

size: few
D: TRBD2
V: TRBV7-6
J: TRBJ2-7
DNA: TGTGCCAGCAGCTCTTTCGCAGGGGGGCCTAGCGGGAGATACTCCGAGCAGTACTTC
CDR3: CASSSFAGGPSGRYSEQYF

size: .
D: TRBD1
V: TRBV20-1
J: TRBJ2-5
DNA: TGCAGTGCCAATAAACGGACAGGGGCGATAGAGACCCAGTACTTC
CDR3: CSANKRTGAIETQYF

size: many
D: TRBD1
V: TRBV12-3/TRBV12-4
J: TRBJ1-1
DNA: TGTGCCAGCAGTGGGGACAGGGTGTACACTGAAGCTTTCTTT
CDR3: CASSGDRVYTEAFF

size: .
D: TRBD1
V: TRBV5-1
J: TRBJ2-2
DNA: TGCGCCAGCACCTTTTGGAACAGGGACAGGGAAAACACCGGGGAGCTGTTTTTT
CDR3: CASTFWNRDRENTGELFF

size: many
D: TRBD2
V: TRBV12-3/TRBV12-4
J: TRBJ2-5
DNA: TGTGCCAGCAGTTTACCTAGCGGGAAGGAGGGAGAGACCCAGTACTTC
CDR3: CASSLPSGKEGETQYF

size: few
D: TRBD1
V: TRBV7-9
J: TRBJ2-7
DNA: TGTGCCAGCAGCCCTGACAGGGATGGCGAGCAGTACTTC
CDR3: CASSPDRDGEQYF

size: .
D: .
V: TRBV7-3
J: TRBJ1-3
DNA: TGTGCCAGCGACGGATCGGGCAACACCATATATTTT
CDR3: CASDGSGNTIYF

size: many
D: .
V: TRBV5-1
J: TRBJ2-1
DNA: TGCGCCAGCAGAAGAGCAGGGGAGAATGAGCAGTTCTTC
CDR3: CASRRAGENEQFF

size: few
D: .
V: TRBV4-3
J: TRBJ2-7
DNA: TGCGCCAGCAGCCAAGACTACGTGATCGGATCCTACGAGCAGTACTTC
CDR3: CASSQDYVIGSYEQYF

size: few
D: .
V: TRBV3-1
J: TRBJ2-1
DNA: TGTGCCAGCAGCCAAGGCCCCCATTCGAACAATGAGCAGTTCTTC
CDR3: CASSQGPHSNNEQFF

size: .
D: .
V: TRBV29-1
J: TRBJ2-1
DNA: TGCAGCGCCGGGGCCTCCTACAATGAGCAGTTCTTC
CDR3: CSAGASYNEQFF

size: .
D: .
V: TRBV15
J: TRBJ2-5
DNA: TGTGCCACCATCGGGGGGGGACAGGGACCGATAGCGGTACAAGAGACCCAGTACTTC
CDR3: CATIGGGQGPIAVQETQYF

size: .
D: TRBD2
V: TRBV6-1
J: TRBJ2-7
DNA: TGTGCCAGCAGTAGCTCTAGCGGGGACACCTACGAGCAGTACTTC
CDR3: CASSSSSGDTYEQYF

size: .
D: TRBD1
V: TRBV28
J: TRBJ1-6
DNA: TGTGCCAGCAGTTGGACAGGGATTAATTCACCCCTCCACTTT
CDR3: CASSWTGINSPLHF

size: many
D: .
V: TRBV12-3/TRBV12-4
J: TRBJ1-3
DNA: TGTGCCAGCAGTCTTCGGACGGCCTCTGGAAACACCATATATTTT
CDR3: CASSLRTASGNTIYF

size: many
D: .
V: TRBV20-1
J: TRBJ2-2
DNA: TGCAGTGCTAAGCAGAGGAGGGGGCTCGCCGGGGAGCTGTTTTTT
CDR3: CSAKQRRGLAGELFF

size: .
D: TRBD2
V: TRBV5-6
J: TRBJ2-7
DNA: TGTGCCAGCAGAGGGACCGGGACTAGAACTTACGAGCAGTACTTC
CDR3: CASRGTGTRTYEQYF

size: many
D: TRBD1
V: TRBV4-3
J: TRBJ2-3
DNA: TGCGCCAGCAGCCAAGGACAGGGTAGCGCAGATACGCAGTATTTT
CDR3: CASSQGQGSADTQYF

size: few
D: TRBD2
V: TRBV19
J: TRBJ2-4
DNA: TGTGCCAGTAGTACCAGACTAGCGGGAGGGCCGGACATTCAGTACTTC
CDR3: CASSTRLAGGPDIQYF

size: .
D: TRBD1
V: TRBV6-2/TRBV6-3
J: TRBJ2-5
DNA: TGTGCCAGCAGCCCCGGACAGGGAGCAGGGCCATACCAAGAGACCCAGTACTTC
CDR3: CASSPGQGAGPYQETQYF

size: .
D: .
V: TRBV20-1
J: TRBJ2-4
DNA: TGCAGTGCTTTCCCCTTACTAGCCAAAAACATTCAGTACTTC
CDR3: CSAFPLLAKNIQYF

size: .
D: .
V: TRBV6-2/TRBV6-3
J: TRBJ2-1
DNA: TGTGCCAGCCGTGACGGACTGGACATCAATGAGCAGTTCTTC
CDR3: CASRDGLDINEQFF

size: .
D: TRBD1
V: TRBV10-3
J: TRBJ2-2
DNA: TGTGCCATCTCAAGGACAGGGGACACCGGGGAGCTGTTTTTT
CDR3: CAISRTGDTGELFF

size: few
D: TRBD2
V: TRBV7-8
J: TRBJ2-1
DNA: TGTGCCAGCAGCTTTAGACTAGCACCCTACAATGAGCAGTTCTTC
CDR3: CASSFRLAPYNEQFF

size: .
D: .
V: TRBV20-1
J: TRBJ2-7
DNA: TGCAGTGCTAGTCCCAGACAGATTCGCTCCTACGAGCAGTACTTC
CDR3: CSASPRQIRSYEQYF

size: many
D: TRBD1
V: TRBV12-3/TRBV12-4
J: TRBJ1-2
DNA: TGTGCCAGCAGTTTAGGATGGGACAGCGAGAACTATGGCTACACCTTC
CDR3: CASSLGWDSENYGYTF

size: many
D: TRBD2
V: TRBV5-1
J: TRBJ2-1
DNA: TGCGCCAGCAGCTCCACTAGCGTAGACAATGAGCAGTTCTTC
CDR3: CASSSTSVDNEQFF

size: .
D: .
V: TRBV6-2/TRBV6-3
J: TRBJ1-5
DNA: TGTGCCAGCAGGGAGGCAGCGAATCAGCCCCAGCATTTT
CDR3: CASREAANQPQHF

size: few
D: TRBD1
V: TRBV11-2
J: TRBJ2-1
DNA: TGTGCCAGCAGCTTTTTCGCAGGGGGCATCGATGAGCAGTTCTTC
CDR3: CASSFFAGGIDEQFF

size: many
D: TRBD1
V: TRBV5-6
J: TRBJ2-2
DNA: TGTGCCAGCAGCTTGGGACAGGGGGTGAACACCGGGGAGCTGTTTTTT
CDR3: CASSLGQGVNTGELFF

size: .
D: .
V: TRBV10-1
J: TRBJ1-3
DNA: TGCGCCAGCAGTCCTGGGCCGATCCTTGGAAACACCATATATTTT
CDR3: CASSPGPILGNTIYF

size: many
D: .
V: TRBV27
J: TRBJ2-2
DNA: TGTGCCAGCATGTCATCCTACACCGGGGAGCTGTTTTTT
CDR3: CASMSSYTGELFF

size: .
D: TRBD2
V: TRBV4-2
J: TRBJ2-1
DNA: TGTGCCAGCAGCCAGGAACTAGCGGGAGTTTCTAATGAGCAGTTCTTC
CDR3: CASSQELAGVSNEQFF

size: .
D: .
V: TRBV9
J: TRBJ1-1
DNA: TGTGCCAGCAGCGGACGCGACAGGCCCAACACTGAAGCTTTCTTT
CDR3: CASSGRDRPNTEAFF

size: .
D: .
V: TRBV6-5
J: TRBJ2-1
DNA: TGTGCCAGCAGACGGAACAGGGATGAGCAGTTCTTC
CDR3: CASRRNRDEQFF